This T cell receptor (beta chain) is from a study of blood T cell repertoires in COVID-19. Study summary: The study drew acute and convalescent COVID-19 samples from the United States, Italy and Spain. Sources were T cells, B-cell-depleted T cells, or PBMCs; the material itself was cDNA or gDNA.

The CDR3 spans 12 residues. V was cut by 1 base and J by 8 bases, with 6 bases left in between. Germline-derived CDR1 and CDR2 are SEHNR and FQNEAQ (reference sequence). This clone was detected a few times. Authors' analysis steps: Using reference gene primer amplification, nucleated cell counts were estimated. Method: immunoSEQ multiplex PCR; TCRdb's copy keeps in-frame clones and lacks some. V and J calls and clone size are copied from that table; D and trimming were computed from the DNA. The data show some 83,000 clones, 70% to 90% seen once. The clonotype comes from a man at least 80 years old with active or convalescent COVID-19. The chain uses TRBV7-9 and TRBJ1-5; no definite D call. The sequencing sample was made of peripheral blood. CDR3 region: CASSLDSKPQHF. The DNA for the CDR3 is TGTGCCAGCAGCTTAGATAGCAAGCCCCAGCATTTT.